This is a list of T cell receptor beta chains from one sample in a study of T cell responses to AZD1222 COVID-19 vaccine. Profiled with immunoSEQ multiplex PCR; TCRdb holds only in-frame clones, not every one. The sample records some 100,000 clones, around nine tenths being singletons. Sequencing used peripheral blood, obtained 28 days after the second AZD1222 dose. These receptors were taken from an adult who received the AZD1222 COVID-19 vaccine. CDR3s include the opening cysteine and the closing phenylalanine or tryptophan. The D gene is left open where the match is weak. Clone sizes are given selectively: once, few, many, or a class where the clone is expanded.

clone size: -; V gene: TRBV7-2; J gene: TRBJ2-1; D gene: -; CDR3 protein: CASSPSRGPYYNEQFF; CDR3 DNA: TGTGCCAGCAGCCCATCTCGGGGGCCCTACTACAATGAGCAGTTCTTC
clone size: -; V gene: TRBV2; J gene: TRBJ2-3; D gene: -; CDR3 protein: CASNRFTDTQYF; CDR3 DNA: TGTGCCAGCAACCGGTTCACAGATACGCAGTATTTT
clone size: -; V gene: TRBV5-5; J gene: TRBJ2-3; D gene: TRBD2; CDR3 protein: CASSITSGGAAQYF; CDR3 DNA: TGTGCCAGCAGCATAACTAGCGGGGGGGCTGCGCAGTATTTT
clone size: -; V gene: TRBV4-1; J gene: TRBJ1-1; D gene: -; CDR3 protein: CASSQVGGLPNTEAFF; CDR3 DNA: TGCGCCAGCAGCCAAGTTGGGGGCTTGCCGAACACTGAAGCTTTCTTT
clone size: -; V gene: TRBV6-4; J gene: TRBJ1-6; D gene: -; CDR3 protein: CASSDSQNSPLHF; CDR3 DNA: TGTGCCAGCAGTGACTCACAAAATTCACCCCTCCACTTT
clone size: -; V gene: TRBV28; J gene: TRBJ1-2; D gene: TRBD1; CDR3 protein: CASSMETGIPGYTF; CDR3 DNA: TGTGCCAGCAGCATGGAGACAGGGATTCCCGGATACACCTTC
clone size: -; V gene: TRBV7-2; J gene: TRBJ1-4; D gene: -; CDR3 protein: CASSLLGGFNEKLFF; CDR3 DNA: TGTGCCAGCAGCTTACTAGGGGGATTTAATGAAAAACTGTTTTTT
clone size: -; V gene: TRBV5-6; J gene: TRBJ2-1; D gene: -; CDR3 protein: CASSPGPGPQFF; CDR3 DNA: TGTGCCAGCAGCCCTGGGCCGGGACCCCAGTTCTTC
clone size: once; V gene: TRBV7-9; J gene: TRBJ2-1; D gene: TRBD1; CDR3 protein: CASSLAGGQGEFF; CDR3 DNA: TGTGCCAGCAGCTTAGCGGGTGGACAGGGAGAGTTCTTC
clone size: -; V gene: TRBV2; J gene: TRBJ1-5; D gene: -; CDR3 protein: CASRVGQLNQPQHF; CDR3 DNA: TGTGCCAGCAGGGTAGGGCAGCTCAATCAGCCCCAGCATTTT
clone size: -; V gene: TRBV10-3; J gene: TRBJ1-1; D gene: TRBD1; CDR3 protein: CAISGTGANTEAFF; CDR3 DNA: TGTGCCATCAGTGGAACAGGGGCGAACACTGAAGCTTTCTTT
clone size: -; V gene: TRBV6-6; J gene: TRBJ2-1; D gene: TRBD1; CDR3 protein: CASSYSDRGVNEQFF; CDR3 DNA: TGTGCCAGCAGTTATTCGGACAGGGGGGTCAATGAGCAGTTCTTC
clone size: -; V gene: TRBV7-2; J gene: TRBJ2-3; D gene: -; CDR3 protein: CASSRRDRPLSGDTQYF; CDR3 DNA: TGTGCCAGCAGCCGCCGGGACCGCCCTCTTTCGGGGGATACGCAGTATTTT
clone size: many; V gene: TRBV7-9; J gene: TRBJ2-1; D gene: TRBD2; CDR3 protein: CASSPETSSRSYNEQFF; CDR3 DNA: TGTGCCAGCAGCCCTGAGACTAGCAGCCGCTCCTACAATGAGCAGTTCTTC
clone size: -; V gene: TRBV21-1; J gene: TRBJ1-5; D gene: -; CDR3 protein: CATGSRDSGDF; CDR3 DNA: TGTGCCACCGGGTCTCGGGACAGCGGGGATTTT
clone size: -; V gene: TRBV5-1; J gene: TRBJ2-3; D gene: -; CDR3 protein: CASSLGRGPAEYF; CDR3 DNA: TGCGCCAGCAGCTTGGGTAGGGGCCCCGCGGAGTATTTT
clone size: -; V gene: TRBV7-2; J gene: TRBJ1-3; D gene: -; CDR3 protein: CASSLGDGRNTIYF; CDR3 DNA: TGTGCCAGCAGCTTAGGGGACGGGAGAAACACCATATATTTT
clone size: once; V gene: TRBV7-9; J gene: TRBJ2-3; D gene: -; CDR3 protein: CASSLTHFEGLSTDTQYF; CDR3 DNA: TGTGCCAGCAGCTTAACCCATTTCGAAGGACTTAGCACAGATACGCAGTATTTT
clone size: -; V gene: TRBV5-4; J gene: TRBJ1-1; D gene: -; CDR3 protein: CASSFGDTGKELF; CDR3 DNA: TGTGCCAGCAGCTTCGGGGACACCGGCAAGGAGCTCTTT
clone size: -; V gene: TRBV19; J gene: TRBJ2-1; D gene: -; CDR3 protein: CASSMEDNLQFF; CDR3 DNA: TGTGCCAGTAGTATGGAAGATAATCTGCAGTTCTTC
clone size: -; V gene: TRBV7-6; J gene: TRBJ1-5; D gene: TRBD1; CDR3 protein: CASSPGTDDSNQPQHF; CDR3 DNA: TGTGCCAGCAGCCCTGGGACAGATGATAGCAATCAGCCCCAGCATTTT
clone size: -; V gene: TRBV7-9; J gene: TRBJ1-6; D gene: -; CDR3 protein: CASTSLDGGSNSPLHF; CDR3 DNA: TGTGCCAGCACCTCCCTCGATGGGGGGTCCAATTCACCCCTCCACTTT
clone size: -; V gene: TRBV6-1; J gene: TRBJ1-2; D gene: -; CDR3 protein: CASSEGGGINGYTF; CDR3 DNA: TGTGCCAGCAGTGAAGGGGGAGGGATTAATGGCTACACCTTC
clone size: -; V gene: TRBV7-9; J gene: TRBJ2-7; D gene: TRBD2; CDR3 protein: CASRGGGLAGGHEQYF; CDR3 DNA: TGTGCCAGCCGGGGTGGTGGACTAGCGGGGGGCCACGAGCAGTACTTC
clone size: few; V gene: TRBV6-2/TRBV6-3; J gene: TRBJ2-1; D gene: TRBD2; CDR3 protein: CAISGTSEYNEQFF; CDR3 DNA: TGTGCCATCAGCGGGACTAGCGAGTACAATGAGCAGTTCTTC
clone size: -; V gene: TRBV19; J gene: TRBJ1-4; D gene: -; CDR3 protein: CASSGAVHLDEKLFF; CDR3 DNA: TGTGCCAGTAGTGGCGCCGTACACCTGGACGAAAAACTGTTTTTT
clone size: -; V gene: TRBV4-1; J gene: TRBJ2-1; D gene: TRBD2; CDR3 protein: CASAVAGGSYNEQFF; CDR3 DNA: TGCGCCAGCGCGGTAGCGGGAGGCTCCTACAATGAGCAGTTCTTC
clone size: -; V gene: TRBV6-1; J gene: TRBJ1-5; D gene: -; CDR3 protein: CASSEAGVSNQPQHF; CDR3 DNA: TGTGCCAGCAGTGAAGCGGGGGTTAGCAATCAGCCCCAGCATTTT
clone size: -; V gene: TRBV18; J gene: TRBJ1-4; D gene: TRBD1; CDR3 protein: CASSPTGQFNEKLFF; CDR3 DNA: TGTGCCAGCTCACCTACGGGACAGTTTAATGAAAAACTGTTTTTT
clone size: -; V gene: TRBV2; J gene: TRBJ1-3; D gene: -; CDR3 protein: CASSERGSSGNTIYF; CDR3 DNA: TGTGCCAGCAGTGAACGCGGCAGCTCTGGAAACACCATATATTTT
clone size: -; V gene: TRBV6-6; J gene: TRBJ1-2; D gene: TRBD1; CDR3 protein: CASKGQALYGGYTF; CDR3 DNA: TGTGCCAGCAAGGGACAGGCCCTCTATGGCGGCTACACCTTC
clone size: -; V gene: TRBV19; J gene: TRBJ2-1; D gene: -; CDR3 protein: CASSIGNVNEQFF; CDR3 DNA: TGTGCCAGTAGTATAGGAAATGTCAATGAGCAGTTCTTC
clone size: once; V gene: TRBV6-2/TRBV6-3; J gene: TRBJ2-1; D gene: TRBD2; CDR3 protein: CASSYDSGLAGRNEQFF; CDR3 DNA: TGTGCCAGCAGTTACGATTCCGGACTAGCGGGAAGGAATGAGCAGTTCTTC
clone size: once; V gene: TRBV5-3; J gene: TRBJ1-2; D gene: -; CDR3 protein: CARSLAEQRYGYTF; CDR3 DNA: TGTGCCAGAAGCTTGGCGGAACAGCGCTATGGCTACACCTTC
clone size: -; V gene: TRBV5-1; J gene: TRBJ1-4; D gene: -; CDR3 protein: CASSFGEKLFF; CDR3 DNA: TGCGCCAGCAGCTTCGGGGAAAAACTGTTTTTT
clone size: -; V gene: TRBV4-3; J gene: TRBJ2-2; D gene: -; CDR3 protein: CASSQGAGLANTGELFF; CDR3 DNA: TGCGCCAGCAGCCAAGGTGCCGGACTGGCAAACACCGGGGAGCTGTTTTTT
clone size: -; V gene: TRBV6-5; J gene: TRBJ2-7; D gene: -; CDR3 protein: CASIYRDPYYEQYF; CDR3 DNA: TGTGCCAGCATTTACAGGGATCCCTACTACGAGCAGTACTTC